This is a list of T cell receptor beta chains from one sample in a study of shared clonotypes between healthy human individuals. Profiling relied on immunoSEQ multiplex PCR, and the TCRdb table lists in-frame clones only, not all of them. The sample holds roughly 2,500,000 clones, approximately 93% seen once. The specimen was naive CD4+ T cells from PBMCs. Receptors were obtained from a man aged 18 to 29 in good health. Some clones in this sample may be carry-over from other donors' samples. Each CDR3 is given with its conserved first and last residue. The order of the fields is CDR3 length, clone size, J gene, V gene, D gene, CDR3 DNA, CDR3 protein. D genes are given only for firm matches. Size is omitted from some rows. Given values are once, few, many or a class for expanded clones.

cdr3_length: 12; clone_size: .; j_call: TRBJ1-1; v_call: TRBV29-1; d_call: .; cdr3_nt: TGCAGCGTCTGGGGGAAGAACACTGAAGCTTTCTTT; cdr3_aa: CSVWGKNTEAFF
cdr3_length: 16; clone_size: .; j_call: TRBJ2-3; v_call: TRBV9; d_call: TRBD2; cdr3_nt: TGTGCCAGCAGCGGGCTAGCGGGAGGGCCGGTAGATACGCAGTATTTT; cdr3_aa: CASSGLAGGPVDTQYF
cdr3_length: 15; clone_size: .; j_call: TRBJ1-4; v_call: TRBV5-8; d_call: .; cdr3_nt: TGTGCCAGCAGCTTGATGGGGAGCTATAATGAAAAACTGTTTTTT; cdr3_aa: CASSLMGSYNEKLFF
cdr3_length: 15; clone_size: .; j_call: TRBJ2-7; v_call: TRBV28; d_call: TRBD1; cdr3_nt: TGTGCCAGCAGGGAATACAGGGGACCCTCCTACGAGCAGTACTTC; cdr3_aa: CASREYRGPSYEQYF
cdr3_length: 16; clone_size: .; j_call: TRBJ2-2; v_call: TRBV19; d_call: TRBD2; cdr3_nt: TGTGCCAGTAGTATTCTGCGGGGGTCAGGCACCGGGGAGCTGTTTTTT; cdr3_aa: CASSILRGSGTGELFF
cdr3_length: 13; clone_size: .; j_call: TRBJ2-3; v_call: TRBV7-9; d_call: .; cdr3_nt: TGTGCCAGCAGCCCGGGGCCCGGAGATACGCAGTATTTT; cdr3_aa: CASSPGPGDTQYF
cdr3_length: 17; clone_size: once; j_call: TRBJ2-3; v_call: TRBV7-2; d_call: TRBD2; cdr3_nt: TGTGCCAGCAGCTTAACATGGACTAGCGGGAGTGCAGATACGCAGTATTTT; cdr3_aa: CASSLTWTSGSADTQYF
cdr3_length: 13; clone_size: once; j_call: TRBJ1-6; v_call: TRBV6-6; d_call: .; cdr3_nt: TGTGCCAGCAGTTCCCTGGGAAATTCACCCCTCCACTTT; cdr3_aa: CASSSLGNSPLHF
cdr3_length: 18; clone_size: once; j_call: TRBJ2-7; v_call: TRBV19; d_call: TRBD1; cdr3_nt: TGTGCCAGTAGTATAAGGGACATGGCAGGGGGTCCCCCCTACGAGCAGTACTTC; cdr3_aa: CASSIRDMAGGPPYEQYF
cdr3_length: 17; clone_size: .; j_call: TRBJ2-7; v_call: TRBV14; d_call: .; cdr3_nt: TGTGCCAGCAGCCAAGTTTCGCGGCAGGGGATATCCTACGAGCAGTACTTC; cdr3_aa: CASSQVSRQGISYEQYF
cdr3_length: 17; clone_size: .; j_call: TRBJ1-3; v_call: TRBV19; d_call: .; cdr3_nt: TGTGCCAGTACCCTTCGGGGACACCACCTCTCTGGAAACACCATATATTTT; cdr3_aa: CASTLRGHHLSGNTIYF
cdr3_length: 15; clone_size: .; j_call: TRBJ2-1; v_call: TRBV4-1; d_call: TRBD2; cdr3_nt: TGCGCCAGCAGCCTGGGACTAGCGGGAAACTATGAGCAGTTCTTC; cdr3_aa: CASSLGLAGNYEQFF
cdr3_length: 14; clone_size: .; j_call: TRBJ2-7; v_call: TRBV6-1; d_call: .; cdr3_nt: TGTGCCAGCACCTACTGGGGACGGTCCTACGAGCAGTACTTC; cdr3_aa: CASTYWGRSYEQYF
cdr3_length: 15; clone_size: .; j_call: TRBJ2-1; v_call: TRBV5-1; d_call: TRBD2; cdr3_nt: TGCGCCAGCAGCTTGCTAGCGGGCTCCTACAATGAGCAGTTCTTC; cdr3_aa: CASSLLAGSYNEQFF
cdr3_length: 16; clone_size: once; j_call: TRBJ2-7; v_call: TRBV5-1; d_call: TRBD2; cdr3_nt: TGCGCCAGCAGCCAAAGCAGCGGGATTTACGTCGGGGAGCAGTACTTC; cdr3_aa: CASSQSSGIYVGEQYF
cdr3_length: 12; clone_size: .; j_call: TRBJ2-1; v_call: TRBV11-2; d_call: .; cdr3_nt: TGTGCCAGCAGCTTAGACCGGGGTCACCAGTTCTTC; cdr3_aa: CASSLDRGHQFF
cdr3_length: 14; clone_size: .; j_call: TRBJ1-2; v_call: TRBV7-2; d_call: .; cdr3_nt: TGTGCCAGCAGCTTACTCGACAGTAACTATGGCTACACCTTC; cdr3_aa: CASSLLDSNYGYTF
cdr3_length: 16; clone_size: .; j_call: TRBJ2-7; v_call: TRBV5-1; d_call: TRBD2; cdr3_nt: TGCGCCAGCAGCTACACCGGGACTAGCGGCTGGGGCGAGCAGTACTTC; cdr3_aa: CASSYTGTSGWGEQYF
cdr3_length: 15; clone_size: .; j_call: TRBJ2-5; v_call: TRBV5-1; d_call: .; cdr3_nt: TGCGCCAGCAGCTCCTCCGGGACGGCGGGGGAGACCCAGTACTTC; cdr3_aa: CASSSSGTAGETQYF
cdr3_length: 15; clone_size: .; j_call: TRBJ1-2; v_call: TRBV13; d_call: TRBD1; cdr3_nt: TGTGCCAGCAGCTCCAGACAGGGACCTAACTATGGCTACACCTTC; cdr3_aa: CASSSRQGPNYGYTF
cdr3_length: 18; clone_size: .; j_call: TRBJ1-2; v_call: TRBV5-1; d_call: .; cdr3_nt: TGCGCCAGCAGCCCCACTGACGCCACAGGGCACAGAGCCTATGGCTACACCTTC; cdr3_aa: CASSPTDATGHRAYGYTF
cdr3_length: 14; clone_size: .; j_call: TRBJ2-3; v_call: TRBV6-1; d_call: TRBD1; cdr3_nt: TGTGCCAGCAGGGATGACAGGGCCTCAGATACGCAGTATTTT; cdr3_aa: CASRDDRASDTQYF
cdr3_length: 13; clone_size: .; j_call: TRBJ2-7; v_call: TRBV30; d_call: .; cdr3_nt: TGTGCCTGGAGCGTAGTCCACTCCTACGAGCAGTACTTC; cdr3_aa: CAWSVVHSYEQYF
cdr3_length: 14; clone_size: .; j_call: TRBJ2-7; v_call: TRBV7-9; d_call: TRBD1; cdr3_nt: TGTGCCAGCAGCTTGGACAGGGGGCACAACGAGCAGTACTTC; cdr3_aa: CASSLDRGHNEQYF
cdr3_length: 14; clone_size: .; j_call: TRBJ2-5; v_call: TRBV5-1; d_call: .; cdr3_nt: TGCGCCAGCAGCTTGCTGCAGTCACAAGAGACCCAGTACTTC; cdr3_aa: CASSLLQSQETQYF
cdr3_length: 15; clone_size: once; j_call: TRBJ1-2; v_call: TRBV27; d_call: TRBD1; cdr3_nt: TGTGCCAGCAGGGGGCTACAGGGGGAGAACTATGGCTACACCTTC; cdr3_aa: CASRGLQGENYGYTF
cdr3_length: 15; clone_size: .; j_call: TRBJ1-1; v_call: TRBV5-8; d_call: .; cdr3_nt: TGTGCCAGCAGCCTGGGCAACCTCCGGCTCACTGAAGCTTTCTTT; cdr3_aa: CASSLGNLRLTEAFF
cdr3_length: 15; clone_size: .; j_call: TRBJ2-5; v_call: TRBV4-1; d_call: .; cdr3_nt: TGCGCCAGCAGCCAAGAGGAAAGAACCGTAGAGACCCAGTACTTC; cdr3_aa: CASSQEERTVETQYF
cdr3_length: 12; clone_size: .; j_call: TRBJ1-2; v_call: TRBV2; d_call: .; cdr3_nt: TGTGCCAGCAGTCTCCCAAATGGGGTACGCACCTTC; cdr3_aa: CASSLPNGVRTF
cdr3_length: 13; clone_size: .; j_call: TRBJ2-7; v_call: TRBV30; d_call: .; cdr3_nt: TGTGCCTGGGAAGCCGGGTTTTCCTACGAGCAGTACTTC; cdr3_aa: CAWEAGFSYEQYF
cdr3_length: 17; clone_size: .; j_call: TRBJ1-2; v_call: TRBV6-4; d_call: TRBD1; cdr3_nt: TGTGCCAGCAGTGAGGTCCCCGGGACAGGGTTAATCGGTGGCTACACCTTC; cdr3_aa: CASSEVPGTGLIGGYTF
cdr3_length: 15; clone_size: .; j_call: TRBJ2-7; v_call: TRBV27; d_call: TRBD1; cdr3_nt: TGTGCCAGCAGTGCCCTGGACAGGAACTCCTACGAGCAGTACTTC; cdr3_aa: CASSALDRNSYEQYF
cdr3_length: 14; clone_size: .; j_call: TRBJ1-4; v_call: TRBV4-1; d_call: .; cdr3_nt: TGCGCCAGCAGCCAAACCGTCCCTAATGAAAAACTGTTTTTT; cdr3_aa: CASSQTVPNEKLFF
cdr3_length: 17; clone_size: .; j_call: TRBJ2-7; v_call: TRBV4-2; d_call: .; cdr3_nt: TGTGCCAGCAGCCACCAAAGAACGCGACGGGAAGCCTACGAGCAGTACTTC; cdr3_aa: CASSHQRTRREAYEQYF
cdr3_length: 15; clone_size: .; j_call: TRBJ2-1; v_call: TRBV7-2; d_call: TRBD2; cdr3_nt: TGTGCCAGCAGCCTACTAGCGGGATCCTACAATGAGCAGTTCTTC; cdr3_aa: CASSLLAGSYNEQFF
cdr3_length: 15; clone_size: .; j_call: TRBJ2-1; v_call: TRBV28; d_call: TRBD2; cdr3_nt: TGTGCCAGCACCGTTTCGGGACTAGACTACAATGAGCAGTTCTTC; cdr3_aa: CASTVSGLDYNEQFF
cdr3_length: 16; clone_size: .; j_call: TRBJ1-5; v_call: TRBV6-4; d_call: TRBD1; cdr3_nt: TGTGCCAGCAGTGACCCCGGACAGGACGGGGATGAGCCCCAGCATTTT; cdr3_aa: CASSDPGQDGDEPQHF
cdr3_length: 17; clone_size: once; j_call: TRBJ1-4; v_call: TRBV28; d_call: .; cdr3_nt: TGTGCCAGCAGTTTATCTTCCCCCGGGGGTTGGGGTGAAAAACTGTTTTTT; cdr3_aa: CASSLSSPGGWGEKLFF
cdr3_length: 14; clone_size: .; j_call: TRBJ2-7; v_call: TRBV25-1; d_call: .; cdr3_nt: TGTGCCAGCAGTGGAGGACAGAGAACCTACGAGCAGTACTTC; cdr3_aa: CASSGGQRTYEQYF
cdr3_length: 15; clone_size: .; j_call: TRBJ2-2; v_call: TRBV6-4; d_call: .; cdr3_nt: TGTGCCAGCAGTGTTCAACAGGGAAACACCGGGGAGCTGTTTTTT; cdr3_aa: CASSVQQGNTGELFF
cdr3_length: 13; clone_size: .; j_call: TRBJ2-5; v_call: TRBV29-1; d_call: TRBD2; cdr3_nt: TGCAGCGGGGCTAGCGGGAGTGGGGAGACCCAGTACTTC; cdr3_aa: CSGASGSGETQYF
cdr3_length: 14; clone_size: once; j_call: TRBJ2-7; v_call: TRBV5-1; d_call: TRBD1; cdr3_nt: TGCGCCAGCAGCTCTGGGACAGACTCCTACGAGCAGTACTTC; cdr3_aa: CASSSGTDSYEQYF
cdr3_length: 11; clone_size: .; j_call: TRBJ1-1; v_call: TRBV20-1; d_call: .; cdr3_nt: TGCAGTGCTAGAGATCGGGGGGAGGCTTTCTTT; cdr3_aa: CSARDRGEAFF
cdr3_length: 14; clone_size: .; j_call: TRBJ2-5; v_call: TRBV30; d_call: .; cdr3_nt: TGTGCCTGGAAGGTAGACCGGTACCAAGAGACCCAGTACTTC; cdr3_aa: CAWKVDRYQETQYF
cdr3_length: 15; clone_size: .; j_call: TRBJ2-5; v_call: TRBV4-1; d_call: .; cdr3_nt: TGCGCCAGCAGCCAAGATAGGACAGACCAAGAGACCCAGTACTTC; cdr3_aa: CASSQDRTDQETQYF
cdr3_length: 14; clone_size: .; j_call: TRBJ1-2; v_call: TRBV5-1; d_call: .; cdr3_nt: TGCGCCAGCAGCGGAGGGGCTGGGGAGTATGGCTACACCTTC; cdr3_aa: CASSGGAGEYGYTF
cdr3_length: 19; clone_size: .; j_call: TRBJ2-6; v_call: TRBV10-3; d_call: TRBD2; cdr3_nt: TGTGCCGCACAAACCCCTAGCGGGAGGTCGCCCTCTGGGGCCAACGTCCTGACTTTC; cdr3_aa: CAAQTPSGRSPSGANVLTF
cdr3_length: 14; clone_size: .; j_call: TRBJ2-2; v_call: TRBV11-3; d_call: TRBD1; cdr3_nt: TGTGCCAGCAGCAGAACAGGGGACACCGGGGAGCTGTTTTTT; cdr3_aa: CASSRTGDTGELFF
cdr3_length: 13; clone_size: .; j_call: TRBJ2-1; v_call: TRBV5-1; d_call: .; cdr3_nt: TGCGCCAGCAGCTTGGGGTCTTGGAATGAGCAGTTCTTC; cdr3_aa: CASSLGSWNEQFF
cdr3_length: 14; clone_size: .; j_call: TRBJ2-1; v_call: TRBV4-2; d_call: TRBD2; cdr3_nt: TGTGCCAGCAGCCAACTAGCGGGAGGTTTCGAGCAGTTCTTC; cdr3_aa: CASSQLAGGFEQFF
cdr3_length: 13; clone_size: .; j_call: TRBJ1-1; v_call: TRBV7-3; d_call: .; cdr3_nt: TGTGCCAGCAGCTTGTCCGGTCTTGCTGAAGCTTTCTTT; cdr3_aa: CASSLSGLAEAFF
cdr3_length: 14; clone_size: .; j_call: TRBJ2-3; v_call: TRBV11-2; d_call: .; cdr3_nt: TGTGCCAGCAGCCCAATCAAGGGCACAGATACGCAGTATTTT; cdr3_aa: CASSPIKGTDTQYF